What follows are 26 T cell receptor beta chains derived from one specimen sequenced in a study of T cell responses to AZD1222 COVID-19 vaccine. Using immunoSEQ multiplex PCR, the repertoire was profiled, and TCRdb retains in-frame clones only, with some absent. The table includes just over 150,000 clones, more than 85% detected once. The sample was peripheral blood, taken after recovery from COVID-19. The receptors were sampled from an adult who had recovered from COVID-19.

The J gene is TRBJ2-5, the V gene TRBV21-1; the DNA was not used to check the table's D call, TRBD2. TRBV21-1 is a pseudogene. CDR3 length: 14 residues. The CDR3 DNA sequence: TGTGCCAGCAGCAAAGTTGCTAGCGCAGAGACCCAGTACTTC. Amino acid sequence: CASSKVASAETQYF.

CDR3 nucleotides: TGTGCCAGCAGCGCCAGTTCCACTGAAGCTTTCTTT. Translated, it gives CASSASSTEAFF. The genes are TRBV7-6 and TRBJ1-1; D ambiguous. Between the trimmed V and J ends, which lost 5 bases and 4 bases, there was a span of 8 bases. The germline V gene has CDR1 SGHVS and CDR2 FNYEAQ. The CDR3 consists of 12 residues.

V gene TRBV27 combines with J gene TRBJ2-1; 11 nucleotides agree with TRBD2. The CDR3 extends over 15 amino acids. CDR1 is MNHEY, CDR2 SMNVEV, per germline (reference sequence). Trimming removed 6 bases from V and 9 bases from J; junction bases left unmatched: 10. This chain's CDR3 is CASSLTSGSGGEQFF. The CDR3 region has the DNA TGTGCCAGCAGCCTTACTAGCGGGAGCGGAGGTGAGCAGTTCTTC.

J is TRBJ2-3 and V is TRBV5-1; possibly TRBD1 for D (5 bases). The germline V and J ends were trimmed by 0 bases and 2 bases, with 13 bases remaining between them. This CDR3 comprises 16 residues. Germline V lookup: CDR1 SGHRS, CDR2 YFSETQ. Here the CDR3 DNA reads TGCGCCAGCAGCTTGGCTGGGGCAGGGAACACAGATACGCAGTATTTT. Protein product: CASSLAGAGNTDTQYF.

The chain recombines TRBV5-5 with TRBJ2-1; 9 nucleotides match TRBD2. CDR3 length equals 18 residues. V gave up 0 bases and J gave up 2 bases; unmatched junction bases: 9. Germline lookup yields CDR1 SGHKS and CDR2 YYEKEE (reference sequence). CDR3 DNA sequence: TGTGCCAGCAGCTTGGCCATGGGGACTAGCTTTACCTACAATGAGCAGTTCTTC. It is translated as CASSLAMGTSFTYNEQFF. Complete variable domain (other parts from reference TRBV5-5 and TRBJ2-1): DAGVTQSPTHLIKTRGQQVTLRCSPISGHKSVSWYQQVLGQGPQFIFQYYEKEERGRGNFPDRFSARQFPNYSSELNVNALLLGDSALYLCASSLAMGTSFTYNEQFFGPGTRLTVL.

CDR3 protein: CASSTQAGSNQPQHF. The CDR3 nucleotides are TGTGCCAGCAGTACTCAGGCAGGTAGCAATCAGCCCCAGCATTTT. The J gene is TRBJ1-5, the V gene TRBV27; D call uncertain. The CDR3 runs to 15 residues. With 5 bases removed from V and 0 bases from J, the gap between germline ends came to 11 bases. Germline assignment: CDR1 MNHEY and CDR2 SMNVEV (reference sequence).

The chain is built from TRBV12-3 or TRBV12-4 and TRBJ2-1; D remains unclear. The CDR3 consists of 11 residues. The V end was cut by 1 base, the J end by 9 bases, with 4 bases between. The CDR3 bases are TGTGCCAGCAGTTTAGGGTTTGAGCAGTTCTTC. This translates into CASSLGFEQFF.

This clone was observed a few times. The chain links TRBV7-8 to TRBJ2-7; possibly TRBD2 for D (6 bases). The CDR3 is 15 residues long. In germline, CDR1 is SGHVS, CDR2 FQNEAQ. V lost 5 bases and J lost 3, with 17 bases in between. CDR3 in DNA: TGTGCCAGCAGCCAAGAGGACTACACTATCTACGAGCAGTACTTC. Translated: CASSQEDYTIYEQYF.

The chain is built from TRBV6-2 or TRBV6-3 and TRBJ2-2; TRBD1 matches 10 bases. From germline, CDR1 is MNHEY and CDR2 SVGEGT. Trimming took 2 bases from V and 4 from J; bases not matched to a gene: 7. CDR3 size: 17 residues. The CDR3 nucleotides read TGTGCCAGCAGTTACGAGCGGACAGGGGGAGTCACCGGGGAGCTGTTTTTT. Its protein product is CASSYERTGGVTGELFF.

The chain couples TRBV6-1 to TRBJ2-3; TRBD1 matches 8 bases. V was pared by 3 bases and J by 7 bases, with 9 bases of the junction left unmatched. From germline, CDR1 is MNHNS and CDR2 SASEGT. This CDR3 has 15 residues. For the CDR3, the DNA is TGTGCCAGCAGTGATCGAACAGGGGGTGGATATACGCAGTATTTT. Its protein is CASSDRTGGGYTQYF.

The rearrangement links TRBV2 to TRBJ1-1; D gene uncertain. The germline CDR1 and CDR2 sequences are SNHLY and FYNNEI. The CDR3 sequence is 12 residues long. V lost 8 bases, J lost 2 bases, and 9 bases lay in between. The CDR3 DNA is TGTGCCAGCCTTGTCGGTAACACTGAAGCTTTCTTT. This translates into CASLVGNTEAFF.

The CDR3 sequence is CASGRAYQPQHF. As DNA, the CDR3 is TGTGCCAGCGGCAGGGCATACCAGCCCCAGCATTTT. The chain carries TRBV6-5 and TRBJ1-5, with D possibly being TRBD1 (5 bases). V was clipped by 8 bases and J by 7 bases, with 12 bases between them. The CDR3 extends over 12 amino acids. Germline CDR1 is MNHEY and CDR2 is SVGAGI.

This clone showed up just once. V and J are TRBV9 and TRBJ2-7, with TRBD2 matching 13 bases. The germline V gene has CDR1 SGDLS and CDR2 YYNGEE. The CDR3 is made up of 15 amino acids. With 3 bases clipped from V and 3 bases from J, the junction kept 3 bases outside the gene matches. The CDR3, as DNA: TGTGCCAGCAGCGCCGGACTAGCGGGAGACTACGAGCAGTACTTC. Its protein product is CASSAGLAGDYEQYF. The entire variable domain, with the rest obtained from reference TRBV9 and TRBJ2-7, is as follows: DSGVTQTPKHLITATGQRVTLRCSPRSGDLSVYWYQQSLDQGLQFLIQYYNGEERAKGNILERFSAQQFPDLHSELNLSSLELGDSALYFCASSAGLAGDYEQYFGPGTRLTVT.

The chain couples TRBV7-9 to TRBJ1-1, with 11 bases aligning to TRBD1. V lost 5 bases, J lost 2 bases, and 7 bases stayed unmatched. In germline, CDR1 is SEHNR, CDR2 FQNEAQ (reference sequence). CDR3 size: 16 residues. In DNA, the CDR3 is TGTGCCAGCAGCCCCCCGGGACAGGGGGGCAACACTGAAGCTTTCTTT. The encoded protein is CASSPPGQGGNTEAFF.

The rearrangement links TRBV19 to TRBJ1-2; no clear D gene. CDR3 length: 14 amino acids. CDR1 is LNHDA and CDR2 is SQIVND in the germline V gene (reference sequence). V lost 5 bases, J lost 2 bases, and 12 bases lay in between. Here the CDR3 DNA reads TGTGCCAGTAGTGGTCTCGGGAGCAACTATGGCTACACCTTC. Translation: CASSGLGSNYGYTF.

In its sample, this clone was seen once. This chain connects TRBV3-1 (or the pseudogene TRBV3-2) to TRBJ1-5, with a possible D match to TRBD1 (5 bases). The CDR3 runs to 14 residues. V was shortened by 6 bases and J by 2 bases, with 11 bases between the two germline ends. Germline CDR1 and CDR2: LGHDT and YNNKEL (reference sequence). The DNA of the CDR3 is TGTGCCAGCAGTGGGGGAGAGCGCAATCAGCCCCAGCATTTT. Its translation is CASSGGERNQPQHF.

The rearrangement uses TRBV18 and TRBJ1-2, with 9 bases that match TRBD1. The V segment lost 3 bases and the J segment 0 bases; nucleotides outside the gene matches: 2. The CDR3 length is 15 residues. CDR1 KGHSH and CDR2 LQKENI come from the germline V gene. CDR3 amino acids: CASSPDRGTNYGYTF. CDR3 nucleotide sequence: TGTGCCAGCTCACCGGACAGGGGTACTAACTATGGCTACACCTTC. Full variable domain (rest looked up from reference TRBV18 and TRBJ1-2): NAGVMQNPRHLVRRRGQEARLRCSPMKGHSHVYWYRQLPEEGLKFMVYLQKENIIDESGMPKERFSAEFPKEGPSILRIQQVVRGDSAAYFCASSPDRGTNYGYTFGSGTRLTVV.

This chain joins TRBV5-1 and TRBJ1-1; 7 bases agree with TRBD1. V trimming: 6 bases; J trimming: 1 base; junction bases outside the gene matches: 6. The CDR3 runs to 14 residues. The germline CDR1 and CDR2 sequences are SGHRS and YFSETQ. Here the CDR3 reads CASMMTGRNTEAFF. DNA for the CDR3: TGCGCCAGCATGATGACAGGGCGGAACACTGAAGCTTTCTTT.

The chain uses TRBV7-2 and TRBJ2-3; the match to TRBD2 covers 9 bases. This CDR3 contains 16 residues. Germline lookup yields CDR1 SGHTA and CDR2 FQGNSA. V was pared by 4 bases and J by 6 bases, with 11 bases of the junction left unmatched. CDR3: CASSWMASGVGDTQYF. CDR3 nucleotides: TGTGCCAGCAGCTGGATGGCTAGCGGGGTTGGGGATACGCAGTATTTT.

Concerning this clone: The same CDR3 also results from other DNA sequences found in this sample. This chain connects TRBV9 to TRBJ2-3, with D unclear. In germline, CDR1 is SGDLS, CDR2 YYNGEE. V was cut by 0 bases and J by 0 bases, with 8 bases left in between. There are 15 residues in the CDR3. CDR3 coding DNA: TGTGCCAGCAGCGTAGGGGTAGATAGCACAGATACGCAGTATTTT. This translates into CASSVGVDSTDTQYF.

This chain connects TRBV7-6 to TRBJ1-2, with 7 positions matching TRBD1. J gave up 3 bases and V 5 bases, and 6 bases lay outside the gene matches. The CDR3 sequence is 14 residues long. Germline V gene lookup returns CDR1 SGHVS and CDR2 FNYEAQ. The CDR3 sequence is CASSTATGDYGYTF. DNA for the CDR3: TGTGCCAGCAGCACAGCCACAGGGGACTATGGCTACACCTTC. Supplemented by reference TRBV7-6 and TRBJ1-2, the full variable domain reads GAGVSQSPRYKVTKRGQDVALRCDPISGHVSLYWYRQALGQGPEFLTYFNYEAQQDKSGLPNDRFSAERPEGSISTLTIQRTEQRDSAMYRCASSTATGDYGYTFGSGTRLTVV.

Details on this clone: Other DNA sequences in this sample translate to the same CDR3. This chain uses TRBV5-6 with TRBJ2-7; no clear D gene. This CDR3 has 13 residues. The ends were cut back, 0 bases at V and 3 bases at J, with 7 bases in the middle. The germline V gene encodes CDR1 SGHDT and CDR2 YYEEEE. CDR3 in amino acids: CASSLGQIYEQYF. CDR3 nucleotide sequence: TGTGCCAGCAGCTTGGGCCAGATCTACGAGCAGTACTTC.

The V and J genes are TRBV5-5 and TRBJ1-6, with no clear D. This CDR3 comprises 14 residues. Trimming removed 5 bases at V and 4 bases at J, with 10 bases between. The germline V gene encodes CDR1 SGHKS and CDR2 YYEKEE (reference sequence). The CDR3 sequence: CASRAALYNSPLHF. In nucleotides, the CDR3 is TGTGCCAGCAGAGCAGCGCTATATAATTCACCCCTCCACTTT. The full variable domain, with the rest looked up from reference TRBV5-5 and TRBJ1-6, is DAGVTQSPTHLIKTRGQQVTLRCSPISGHKSVSWYQQVLGQGPQFIFQYYEKEERGRGNFPDRFSARQFPNYSSELNVNALLLGDSALYLCASRAALYNSPLHFGNGTRLTVT.

The chain has TRBV6-2 or TRBV6-3 and TRBJ1-6; D is perhaps TRBD1 (5 bases). This CDR3 is built from 13 residues. Trimming stripped 6 bases from V and 7 bases from J, with 10 bases between. Germline CDR1 is MNHEY and CDR2 is SVGEGT. The CDR3 region has the DNA TGTGCCAGCAGCCGGGACTGGAATTCACCCCTCCACTTT. Amino acids: CASSRDWNSPLHF.

The gene calls are TRBV18 and TRBJ1-2; 7 positions agree with TRBD1. This CDR3 has 11 residues. V was pared by 2 bases and J by 12 bases, with 3 bases of the junction left unmatched. Germline V gene sequence: CDR1 KGHSH, CDR2 LQKENI. CDR3 nucleotide sequence: TGTGCCAGCTCACCAGAGGGGGCACACACCTTC. Translated, it gives CASSPEGAHTF.

This chain's CDR3 is CASSVRTGELFF. CDR3 bases: TGTGCCAGCAGCGTAAGGACCGGGGAGCTGTTTTTT. The chain couples TRBV9 to TRBJ2-2; D unresolved. Germline V gives CDR1 SGDLS, CDR2 YYNGEE. CDR3 length equals 12 residues. Trimming removed 1 base from V and 5 bases from J, with 3 bases in between.